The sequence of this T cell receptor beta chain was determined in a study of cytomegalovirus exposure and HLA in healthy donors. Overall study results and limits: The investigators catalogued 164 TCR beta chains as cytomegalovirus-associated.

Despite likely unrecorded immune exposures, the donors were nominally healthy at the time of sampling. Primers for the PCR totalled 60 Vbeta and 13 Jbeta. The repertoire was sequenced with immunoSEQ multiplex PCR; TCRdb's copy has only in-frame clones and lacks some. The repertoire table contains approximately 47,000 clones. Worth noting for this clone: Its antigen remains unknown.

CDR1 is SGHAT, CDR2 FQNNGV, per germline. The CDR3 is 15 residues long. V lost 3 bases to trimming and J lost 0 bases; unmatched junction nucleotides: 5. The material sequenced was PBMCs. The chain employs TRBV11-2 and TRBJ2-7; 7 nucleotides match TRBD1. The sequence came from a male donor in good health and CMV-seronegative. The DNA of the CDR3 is TGTGCCAGCAGCTTGGGACAGTATAGCTCCTACGAGCAGTACTTC. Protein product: CASSLGQYSSYEQYF.